The 21 T cell receptor beta chains listed next were all sequenced from one sample in a study of response to subunit inactivated influenza vaccine. MiXCR, applied by TCRdb to the RT-PCR reads, yields one record per CDR3 protein. The sample shows about 540,000 distinct CDR3 sequences, around 25% of them seen only once. These data were also filed under a second study, of T cells expressing NK-cell markers. In that study: In generating TCR beta cDNA, 5'RACE template switching with UMIs was used.

The sample in question was CD4+ T cells sorted from PBMCs, obtained about 12 days after vaccination. These receptors came from a man aged 50-60 years who received an inactivated influenza vaccine.

This clonotype has just a few counts. This sequence joins TRBV12-5 and TRBJ2-5; D is unresolved. The length of the CDR3 is 15 residues. The germline gives CDR1 LGHNT, CDR2 FRNRAP. Trimming removed 3 bases from V and 1 base from J, with 12 bases in between. The CDR3 protein is CASGFSGRLQETQYF. Here the CDR3 DNA reads TGTGCTAGTGGTTTCTCCGGGCGGCTCCAAGAGACCCAGTACTTC. The full variable domain, with the rest looked up from reference TRBV12-5 and TRBJ2-5, is DARVTQTPRHKVTEMGQEVTMRCQPILGHNTVFWYRQTMMQGLELLAYFRNRAPLDDSGMPKDRFSAEMPDATLATLKIQPSEPRDSAVYFCASGFSGRLQETQYFGPGTRLLVL.

This clonotype has just one count. The chain is built from TRBV28 and TRBJ1-2; weak D call: TRBD1 (6 bases). With 2 bases removed from V and 6 bases from J, the gap between germline ends came to 13 bases. CDR1 MDHEN and CDR2 SYDVKM come from the germline V gene. This CDR3 has 14 residues. CDR3 coding DNA: TGTGCCAGCAGTTTACAGAGGGGGACCAATGGCTACACCTTC. This encodes CASSLQRGTNGYTF.

V gene TRBV7-9 combines with J gene TRBJ2-3, with a possible D match to TRBD1 (6 bases). Trimming left V 2 bases short and J 2 bases short, with 8 bases between. The CDR3 is made up of 14 amino acids. CDR1 and CDR2 (germline): SEHNR, FQNEAQ (reference sequence). As DNA, the CDR3 is TGTGCCAGCAGCTTAAGGGGGTACACAGATACGCAGTATTTT. Translating gives CASSLRGYTDTQYF.

There are many counts of this clonotype. The gene calls are TRBV4-1 and TRBJ1-1; a possible D gene is TRBD1 (6 bases). V lost 7 bases, J lost 5 bases, and 17 bases lay in between. The CDR3 consists of 14 residues. From germline, CDR1 is MGHRA and CDR2 YSYEKL. CDR3 sequence: CASTSARGRTEAFF. The DNA of the CDR3 is TGCGCCAGCACCAGTGCAAGGGGGAGAACTGAAGCTTTCTTT.

V is TRBV7-8 and J is TRBJ1-6; D not certain. CDR3 length: 18 amino acids. Germline V gives CDR1 SGHVS, CDR2 FQNEAQ. Deletions cut 1 base from V and 0 bases from J, with 13 bases between. The CDR3 DNA reads as TGTGCCAGCAGCTTAGTCCATCCAGTAGTCTCCTATAATTCACCCCTCCACTTT. Translating gives CASSLVHPVVSYNSPLHF.

This clonotype was counted between two and nine times. At one end the junction does not follow the germline gene, possibly because of a read error. The V gene is TRBV3-1, the J gene TRBJ2-7; D unclear. The germline gives CDR1 LGHDT, CDR2 YNNKEL (reference sequence). The CDR3 runs to 13 residues. The CDR3 is CASSQGPPGAREF. CDR3 bases: TGTGCCAGCAGCCAAGGGCCCCCAGGAGCGCGAGAGTTC.

This clonotype was counted a few times. The V call is TRBV20-1, the J call TRBJ1-2; a possible D gene is TRBD1 (6 bases). Germline-derived CDR1 and CDR2 are DFQATT and SNEGSKA (reference sequence). The V end lost 0 bases, the J end lost 7 bases, and 9 bases lay between the germline ends. The CDR3 sequence is 12 residues long. The CDR3 loop is CSAREGGSGYTF. The CDR3 nucleotides are TGCAGTGCTAGAGAGGGGGGCTCTGGCTACACCTTC.

A few counts support this clonotype. The chain has TRBV4-2 and TRBJ2-5; 7 nucleotides align to TRBD1. Losses at the gene ends were 0 bases for V and 2 bases for J; bases not matched to a gene: 3. The CDR3 is 15 amino acids. Germline V gene data show CDR1 as LGHNA and CDR2 as YNFKEQ. In DNA, the CDR3 is TGTGCCAGCAGCCAAGATCCGGGACAGCAAGAGACCCAGTACTTC. Its protein product is CASSQDPGQQETQYF.

The chain joins TRBV20-1 to TRBJ2-1; 8 bases fit TRBD2. The germline gives CDR1 DFQATT, CDR2 SNEGSKA (reference sequence). CDR3 size: 16 residues. The V segment lost 6 bases and the J segment 8 bases; nucleotides outside the gene matches: 18. CDR3 in amino acids: CSAASAREGFGDEQFF. CDR3 DNA: TGCAGTGCCGCCTCAGCCCGGGAGGGCTTCGGGGATGAGCAGTTCTTC.

This sequence joins TRBV7-2 and TRBJ2-1, with D possibly matching TRBD2 (6 bases). Deletions cut 2 bases from V and 8 bases from J, with 13 bases between. This CDR3 contains 14 residues. Germline CDR1 and CDR2: SGHTA and FQGNSA. The CDR3 sequence is CASSLRWGVDEQFF. The CDR3 region has the DNA TGTGCCAGCAGCTTAAGATGGGGGGTCGATGAGCAGTTCTTC. Combining the CDR3 with reference TRBV7-2 and TRBJ2-1 gives the whole variable domain GAGVSQSPSNKVTEKGKDVELRCDPISGHTALYWYRQSLGQGLEFLIYFQGNSAPDKSGLPSDRFSAERTGGSVSTLTIQRTQQEDSAVYLCASSLRWGVDEQFFGPGTRLTVL.

This clonotype showed up just a few times. The chain carries TRBV5-6 and TRBJ1-6; D gene uncertain. The germline V gene has CDR1 SGHDT and CDR2 YYEEEE. The germline V and J ends were trimmed by 1 base and 10 bases, with 12 bases remaining between them. The CDR3 consists of 14 residues. This CDR3 is CASSLHEVMSPLHF. In DNA form, the CDR3 reads TGTGCCAGCAGCTTGCACGAAGTCATGTCACCCCTCCACTTT.

This clonotype was detected only a few times. The chain joins TRBV18 to TRBJ2-1; D perhaps matches TRBD1 (6 bases). Germline V gene data show CDR1 as KGHSH and CDR2 as LQKENI. Trimming removed 3 bases from V and 7 bases from J, with 13 bases in between. CDR3 size: 14 residues. The CDR3 is CASSPGRGRNEQFF. The CDR3 nucleotides read TGTGCCAGCTCACCGGGCAGGGGAAGGAATGAGCAGTTCTTC. Full variable domain (outside the CDR3, taken from reference TRBV18 and TRBJ2-1): NAGVMQNPRHLVRRRGQEARLRCSPMKGHSHVYWYRQLPEEGLKFMVYLQKENIIDESGMPKERFSAEFPKEGPSILRIQQVVRGDSAAYFCASSPGRGRNEQFFGPGTRLTVL.

The V gene is TRBV28, the J gene TRBJ2-1; either TRBD1 or TRBD2 may fit D (5 bases each). Germline CDR1 MDHEN, CDR2 SYDVKM. Trimming stripped 6 bases from V and 0 bases from J, with 9 bases between. The CDR3 contains 14 residues. CDR3 in amino acids: CASRDTSSYNEQFF. In DNA, the CDR3 is TGTGCCAGCAGGGACACTAGCTCCTACAATGAGCAGTTCTTC.

This clonotype occurred a few times. The chain carries TRBV29-1 and TRBJ2-7; the D is unclear. There are 15 residues in the CDR3. Germline loops: CDR1 SQVTM, CDR2 ANQGSEA. V lost 4 bases to trimming and J lost 5 bases, with 21 bases between them. CDR3 DNA sequence: TGCAGCGTTGGTGGCAGCCTCCGCCGGCTTCACGAGCAGTACTTC. Its protein is CSVGGSLRRLHEQYF.

A few counts support this clonotype. This chain connects TRBV6-1 to TRBJ1-5; D possibly corresponds to TRBD1 (6 bases). CDR3 length equals 14 residues. The germline CDR1 and CDR2 sequences are MNHNS and SASEGT. V lost 4 bases and J 4 bases, leaving 11 bases between the germline ends. CDR3 DNA sequence: TGTGCCAGCAGTGGTTACAGGGAGAATCAGCCCCAGCATTTT. Its translation is CASSGYRENQPQHF.

The chain employs TRBV20-1 and TRBJ2-3, with 8 nucleotides matching TRBD2. From germline, CDR1 is DFQATT and CDR2 SNEGSKA (reference sequence). Trimming cost V 3 bases and J 6 bases; bases outside gene matches: 8. The CDR3 spans 14 residues. CDR3 region: CSARGAGERDTQYF. The CDR3 DNA sequence: TGCAGTGCTAGGGGAGCGGGAGAGAGGGATACGCAGTATTTT.

With respect to this clonotype: Mismatch with germline at one junction end may stem from a read error. The J gene is TRBJ2-1, the V gene TRBV6-2 or TRBV6-3, with D uncertain. This CDR3 has 12 amino acids. The germline V gene has CDR1 MNHEY and CDR2 SVGEGT. The CDR3 nucleotides are TGTGCCAGCAGTAACTTCCTAACCGGGCCACTCTTC. It codes for CASSNFLTGPLF.

This clonotype was counted a few times. The chain uses TRBV20-1 and TRBJ1-1, with unresolved D. V dropped 1 base and J dropped 0 bases, with 9 bases sitting between them. The CDR3 length is 14 residues. The germline gives CDR1 DFQATT, CDR2 SNEGSKA (reference sequence). Here the CDR3 reads CSARARPVNTEAFF. In DNA, the CDR3 is TGCAGTGCTAGAGCTAGACCGGTGAACACTGAAGCTTTCTTT.

The chain is built from TRBV11-2 and TRBJ2-1; TRBD2 matches 9 bases. CDR1 is SGHAT, CDR2 FQNNGV, per germline. The CDR3 contains 18 residues. V shed 2 bases and J 2 bases; nucleotides not matched to a gene: 10. The CDR3 loop reads CASSLPSGALSPYNEQFF. CDR3 sequence (DNA): TGTGCCAGCAGCTTACCTAGCGGGGCACTCAGCCCCTACAATGAGCAGTTCTTC.

The sample holds a few counts of this clonotype. V and J are TRBV9 and TRBJ2-2; 8 bases are a match to TRBD2. The length of the CDR3 is 16 residues. CDR1 is SGDLS and CDR2 is YYNGEE in the germline V gene. V trimming: 2 bases; J trimming: 4 bases; junction bases outside the gene matches: 7. The CDR3 DNA sequence: TGTGCCAGCAGCGTGAGAGCGGGAGCGTCCACCGGGGAGCTGTTTTTT. Its protein is CASSVRAGASTGELFF.

The chain is built from TRBV6-5 and TRBJ2-5; TRBD2 matches 7 bases. CDR3 length: 14 amino acids. Trimming cost V 4 bases and J 3 bases; bases outside gene matches: 5. Per the germline V gene, CDR1 is MNHEY and CDR2 is SVGAGI. DNA of the CDR3: TGTGCCAGCAGTTTCACTAGCGACAAAGAGACCCAGTACTTC. Protein sequence: CASSFTSDKETQYF.